The 20 T cell receptor beta chains below come from one sample, sequenced in a study of cytomegalovirus exposure and HLA in healthy donors. This PCR relied on a set of 60 Vbeta primers and 13 Jbeta primers. The table came from immunoSEQ multiplex PCR; TCRdb's copy has only in-frame clones and leaves some out. The sample records roughly 190,000 clones, 60% to 85% being singletons. Input material: PBMCs. The origin of the receptors is a woman aged 40 to 50 in good health and CMV-seronegative.

The gene calls are TRBV5-4 and TRBJ2-1; tentatively, D is TRBD2 (6 bases). CDR1 and CDR2 from the germline V gene are SGHNT and YYREEE (reference sequence). The CDR3 consists of 12 residues. V was trimmed by 4 bases and J by 10 bases, leaving 12 bases between them. The CDR3 bases are TGTGCCAGCAGCCCTACTAGCTACGAGCAGTTCTTC. It encodes CASSPTSYEQFF.

This clone showed up just a few times. The V and J genes are TRBV7-2 and TRBJ2-7; D perhaps matches TRBD2 (7 bases). Germline assignment: CDR1 SGHTA and CDR2 FQGNSA. The CDR3 spans 16 residues. Trimming removed 5 bases at V and 5 bases at J, with 22 bases between. CDR3 residues: CASSLPGGGKRHEQYF. CDR3 sequence (DNA): TGTGCCAGCAGCCTACCGGGGGGCGGGAAACGTCACGAGCAGTACTTC.

The chain combines TRBV25-1 with TRBJ2-5; tentatively, D is TRBD2 (7 bases). This CDR3 has 15 amino acids. V lost 2 bases, J lost 5 bases, and 15 bases lay in between. In germline, CDR1 is MGHDK, CDR2 SYGVNS. CDR3 in DNA: TGTGCCAGCAGTGAAGTGGGGGGGGGCATGGAGACCCAGTACTTC. The encoded protein is CASSEVGGGMETQYF.

This sequence joins TRBV10-3 and TRBJ1-1; 7 nucleotides align to TRBD1. Germline V gene data show CDR1 as ENHRY and CDR2 as SYGVKD. This CDR3 is 15 amino acids long. The V segment lost 6 bases and the J segment 3 bases; nucleotides outside the gene matches: 10. The CDR3 reads CAIRGLGRGDTEAFF. In DNA form, the CDR3 reads TGTGCCATCAGGGGGTTAGGCAGGGGGGACACTGAAGCTTTCTTT.

This chain connects TRBV5-6 to TRBJ2-7; TRBD2 aligns across 11 bases. The ends lost 4 bases at V and 3 bases at J; junction bases unmatched: 6. The length of the CDR3 is 15 residues. Germline CDR1 SGHDT, CDR2 YYEEEE. The DNA for the CDR3 is TGTGCCAGCAGCCAAACTAGCGGGAGCGTCTACGAGCAGTACTTC. Protein: CASSQTSGSVYEQYF.

This chain connects TRBV5-1 to TRBJ2-5, with 10 bases matching TRBD2. Germline CDR1 and CDR2: SGHRS and YFSETQ. V lost 2 bases and J lost 3; bases outside the gene matches: 10. The CDR3 contains 17 residues. The chain's CDR3 is CASSLLLAGALEETQYF. The CDR3 DNA follows: TGCGCCAGCAGCTTACTGCTAGCGGGAGCTTTAGAAGAGACCCAGTACTTC.

The genes are TRBV19 and TRBJ1-4; D is ambiguous. The V end was cut by 4 bases, the J end by 0 bases, with 9 bases between. This CDR3 has 15 amino acids. Germline-derived CDR1 and CDR2 are LNHDA and SQIVND (reference sequence). CDR3 nucleotide sequence: TGTGCCAGTAGTAGACGGACTGCAACTAATGAAAAACTGTTTTTT. It encodes CASSRRTATNEKLFF. Full variable domain (rest looked up from reference TRBV19 and TRBJ1-4): DGGITQSPKYLFRKEGQNVTLSCEQNLNHDAMYWYRQDPGQGLRLIYYSQIVNDFQKGDIAEGYSVSREKKESFPLTVTSAQKNPTAFYLCASSRRTATNEKLFFGSGTQLSVL.

This clone was seen a single time. The chain links TRBV2 to TRBJ1-2; D is undetermined. The CDR3 totals 12 residues. V was cut by 2 bases and J by 4 bases, with 5 bases left in between. Germline V lookup: CDR1 SNHLY, CDR2 FYNNEI. As DNA, the CDR3 is TGTGCCAGCAGTGAACAGTCCTATGGCTACACCTTC. Its translation is CASSEQSYGYTF.

The chain combines TRBV6-5 with TRBJ2-1; 12 positions agree with TRBD2. Germline V gives CDR1 MNHEY, CDR2 SVGAGI. V dropped 0 bases and J dropped 13; count of bases not matched to a gene: 4. The CDR3 consists of 14 residues. The chain's CDR3 is CASSYSSSGRVQFF. DNA for the CDR3: TGTGCCAGCAGTTACTCTTCTAGCGGGAGGGTCCAGTTCTTC.

The rearrangement uses TRBV14 and TRBJ2-2; the match to TRBD1 covers 8 bases. Unmatched junction bases numbered 8, after V lost 0 bases and J lost 11 bases. The CDR3 extends over 15 amino acids. Germline lookup yields CDR1 SGHDN and CDR2 FVKESK. As DNA, the CDR3 is TGTGCCAGCAGCCAAGAGGACAGGGTGGGCAGAGAGCTGTTTTTT. Its translation is CASSQEDRVGRELFF.

The chain uses TRBV7-9 and TRBJ2-3; 9 bases align to TRBD1. This CDR3 spans 16 amino acids. Trimming took 4 bases from V and 0 from J; bases not matched to a gene: 5. CDR1 is SEHNR, CDR2 FQNEAQ, per germline (reference sequence). The CDR3 loop is CASSSNRGLSTDTQYF. The CDR3 DNA reads TGTGCCAGCAGCTCGAACAGGGGGCTTAGCACAGATACGCAGTATTTT.

The chain combines TRBV6-5 with TRBJ1-2; D perhaps matches TRBD1 (6 bases). The germline V gene has CDR1 MNHEY and CDR2 SVGAGI. Trimming stripped 8 bases from V and 5 bases from J, with 18 bases between. The CDR3 totals 14 residues. The CDR3 here is CASGPDRIKYGYTF. The CDR3 nucleotides read TGTGCCAGCGGACCGGACAGAATCAAGTATGGCTACACCTTC.

The chain joins TRBV7-9 to TRBJ1-1, with D uncertain. Trimming took 2 bases from V and 5 from J, leaving 12 bases between them. CDR1 SEHNR and CDR2 FQNEAQ come from the germline V gene (reference sequence). This CDR3 has 14 amino acids. CDR3 amino acids: CASSLNARETEAFF. Here the CDR3 DNA reads TGTGCCAGCAGCTTAAATGCGCGGGAAACTGAAGCTTTCTTT.

J is TRBJ2-7 and V is TRBV20-1; no definite D call. The CDR3 has 11 residues. The germline gives CDR1 DFQATT, CDR2 SNEGSKA (reference sequence). V lost 1 base and J 6 bases, leaving 7 bases between the germline ends. The CDR3, as DNA: TGCAGTGCTAGAGCTCCTCTCGAGCAGTACTTC. As protein: CSARAPLEQYF.

This sequence joins TRBV9 and TRBJ2-5; D is undetermined. The CDR3 length is 13 residues. Per the germline V gene, CDR1 is SGDLS and CDR2 is YYNGEE. Trimming removed 4 bases from V and 5 bases from J, with 12 bases in between. CDR3 region: CASSPAPGETQYF. The CDR3 nucleotides read TGTGCCAGCAGCCCCGCCCCCGGTGAGACCCAGTACTTC. The complete variable domain, with remaining parts taken from reference TRBV9 and TRBJ2-5, reads DSGVTQTPKHLITATGQRVTLRCSPRSGDLSVYWYQQSLDQGLQFLIQYYNGEERAKGNILERFSAQQFPDLHSELNLSSLELGDSALYFCASSPAPGETQYFGPGTRLLVL.

V gene TRBV7-9 combines with J gene TRBJ2-1, with a weak D call TRBD2 (6 bases). This CDR3 is built from 17 residues. V lost 3 bases, J lost 2 bases, and 17 bases lay in between. Germline V gene data show CDR1 as SEHNR and CDR2 as FQNEAQ (reference sequence). The CDR3 spells CASSLGSGGSPYNEQFF. The CDR3 nucleotides read TGTGCCAGCAGCTTGGGTAGCGGCGGGTCGCCCTACAATGAGCAGTTCTTC.

The genes are TRBV4-1 and TRBJ1-5; 8 nucleotides line up with TRBD1. The length of the CDR3 is 16 residues. Germline V lookup: CDR1 MGHRA, CDR2 YSYEKL. Germline trimming cut 0 bases from V and 2 bases from J; bases unmatched to any gene: 3. CDR3 residues: CASSQETGGRNQPQHF. As DNA, the CDR3 is TGCGCCAGCAGCCAAGAAACAGGGGGACGCAATCAGCCCCAGCATTTT.

This chain connects TRBV5-6 to TRBJ2-1; D uncertain. The germline V and J ends were trimmed by 4 bases and 7 bases, with 9 bases remaining between them. In germline, CDR1 is SGHDT, CDR2 YYEEEE. This CDR3 is built from 12 residues. Here the CDR3 reads CASSPARNEQFF. CDR3 nucleotide sequence: TGTGCCAGCAGCCCGGCTAGGAATGAGCAGTTCTTC.

The chain couples TRBV7-2 to TRBJ2-2; D may be TRBD2 (5 bases). Germline values: CDR1 SGHTA, CDR2 FQGNSA. V lost 1 base to trimming and J lost 4 bases, with 10 bases between them. The CDR3 runs 15 residues. DNA of the CDR3: TGTGCCAGCAGCTTAGGAGTTGGAGGCACCGGGGAGCTGTTTTTT. Its translation: CASSLGVGGTGELFF.

The chain is built from TRBV6-5 and TRBJ1-5; D gene ambiguous. With 0 bases removed from V and 7 bases from J, the gap between germline ends came to 10 bases. The CDR3 runs to 14 residues. Germline V gives CDR1 MNHEY, CDR2 SVGAGI. CDR3 in amino acids: CASSYSSVIQPQHF. CDR3 bases: TGTGCCAGCAGTTACTCATCGGTGATACAGCCCCAGCATTTT.